One T cell receptor (beta chain) is described in this entry. Its antigen is not identified. The data belong to a study of T-cell memory formation after mild COVID-19. Study background: TCR clustering was largely donor specific. Notes on the study in general: Prior to infection, memory already included some responding clones, suggesting cross-reactive memory joined. Contracting clones, day 15 to 85, had balanced CD4/CD8, and later expanders favored CD4+.

Germline CDR1 and CDR2: MNHEY and SVGAGI. The CDR3 consists of 14 residues. V was clipped by 6 bases and J by 4 bases; unmatched bases: 5. UMIs and sample barcodes were carried by the TCR alpha and TCR beta cDNA libraries that 5'RACE produced using constant-segment primers. MiXCR, run by TCRdb on the 5' RACE reads, gives a single entry per CDR3 protein. Here the sample spans roughly 500,000 distinct CDR3 sequences, about a fifth being singletons. This receptor was taken from an adult woman who had mild COVID-19 (a few samples of this study predate the infection). Cell type and time point are not known. Sequencing input: PBMCs or a T cell subset sorted from them (not recorded which). This chain uses TRBV6-5 with TRBJ2-2; 7 positions match TRBD2. This chain's CDR3 is CASRYGGGTGELFF. In nucleotides, the CDR3 is TGTGCCAGCAGATATGGCGGGGGCACCGGGGAGCTGTTTTTT.